This T cell receptor beta chain derives from a study of cytomegalovirus exposure and HLA in healthy donors. The wider study: An early release of data contained 70 million to 95 million unique TCRs, which came from HLA-typed donors.

Whole-study results and caveats: In a later analysis, around 18,000 TCR beta sequences were associated with HLA alleles at 0.05 false discovery rate. Analysis was carried out at a later point, and it linked a missense DCLRE1C variant to TCR beta V- and J-gene trimming.

Healthy bone marrow donors formed the donor group. The PCR used 60 Vbeta and 13 Jbeta primers. The protocol was immunoSEQ multiplex PCR, while the TCRdb copy is restricted to in-frame clones and leaves out a portion. The sample has about 110,000 clones, around 83% seen once. This CDR3 has 16 amino acids. V was clipped by 5 bases and J by 1 base, with 18 bases between them. Germline CDR1 SGHRS, CDR2 YFSETQ. Notes on this clone: Its matching antigen is unknown.

The sequence came from a man in his thirties or forties in good health and CMV-seropositive. The sample consisted of PBMCs. The chain recombines TRBV5-1 with TRBJ1-1, with a weak D call TRBD1 (6 bases). As DNA, the CDR3 is TGCGCCAGCAGTCTTGGGGACACCGGAGGGAACACTGAAGCTTTCTTT. This encodes CASSLGDTGGNTEAFF.